What follows describes a single T cell receptor (beta chain). The sample belongs to a study of blood T cell repertoires in COVID-19. Study-level information: From the United States, Italy and Spain came samples of acute and convalescent COVID-19. Nucleic acid was either cDNA or gDNA, and it came from T cells, B-cell-depleted T cells, or PBMCs.

V shed 2 bases and J 8 bases; nucleotides not matched to a gene: 8. The CDR3 is 15 amino acids. Germline V gives CDR1 SGHTA, CDR2 FQGNSA. Source study methods: Quantification of nucleated cells was approximated via reference gene primer amplification. The protocol was immunoSEQ multiplex PCR, while the TCRdb copy is restricted to in-frame clones and leaves out a portion. V, J and clone size reflect that table, while D and trimming were determined from the DNA. The table has some 300,000 clones, 85% to 90% seen once; the top ten hold 1% to 1.5%. The rearrangement links TRBV7-2 to TRBJ2-4; the match to TRBD2 covers 8 bases. Sequenced sample: peripheral blood. The receptor was derived from an older man with acute or convalescent COVID-19. The CDR3 DNA reads as TGTGCCAGCAGCTTAATGATCGGGGGGGCCCACATTCAGTACTTC. Amino acids: CASSLMIGGAHIQYF.